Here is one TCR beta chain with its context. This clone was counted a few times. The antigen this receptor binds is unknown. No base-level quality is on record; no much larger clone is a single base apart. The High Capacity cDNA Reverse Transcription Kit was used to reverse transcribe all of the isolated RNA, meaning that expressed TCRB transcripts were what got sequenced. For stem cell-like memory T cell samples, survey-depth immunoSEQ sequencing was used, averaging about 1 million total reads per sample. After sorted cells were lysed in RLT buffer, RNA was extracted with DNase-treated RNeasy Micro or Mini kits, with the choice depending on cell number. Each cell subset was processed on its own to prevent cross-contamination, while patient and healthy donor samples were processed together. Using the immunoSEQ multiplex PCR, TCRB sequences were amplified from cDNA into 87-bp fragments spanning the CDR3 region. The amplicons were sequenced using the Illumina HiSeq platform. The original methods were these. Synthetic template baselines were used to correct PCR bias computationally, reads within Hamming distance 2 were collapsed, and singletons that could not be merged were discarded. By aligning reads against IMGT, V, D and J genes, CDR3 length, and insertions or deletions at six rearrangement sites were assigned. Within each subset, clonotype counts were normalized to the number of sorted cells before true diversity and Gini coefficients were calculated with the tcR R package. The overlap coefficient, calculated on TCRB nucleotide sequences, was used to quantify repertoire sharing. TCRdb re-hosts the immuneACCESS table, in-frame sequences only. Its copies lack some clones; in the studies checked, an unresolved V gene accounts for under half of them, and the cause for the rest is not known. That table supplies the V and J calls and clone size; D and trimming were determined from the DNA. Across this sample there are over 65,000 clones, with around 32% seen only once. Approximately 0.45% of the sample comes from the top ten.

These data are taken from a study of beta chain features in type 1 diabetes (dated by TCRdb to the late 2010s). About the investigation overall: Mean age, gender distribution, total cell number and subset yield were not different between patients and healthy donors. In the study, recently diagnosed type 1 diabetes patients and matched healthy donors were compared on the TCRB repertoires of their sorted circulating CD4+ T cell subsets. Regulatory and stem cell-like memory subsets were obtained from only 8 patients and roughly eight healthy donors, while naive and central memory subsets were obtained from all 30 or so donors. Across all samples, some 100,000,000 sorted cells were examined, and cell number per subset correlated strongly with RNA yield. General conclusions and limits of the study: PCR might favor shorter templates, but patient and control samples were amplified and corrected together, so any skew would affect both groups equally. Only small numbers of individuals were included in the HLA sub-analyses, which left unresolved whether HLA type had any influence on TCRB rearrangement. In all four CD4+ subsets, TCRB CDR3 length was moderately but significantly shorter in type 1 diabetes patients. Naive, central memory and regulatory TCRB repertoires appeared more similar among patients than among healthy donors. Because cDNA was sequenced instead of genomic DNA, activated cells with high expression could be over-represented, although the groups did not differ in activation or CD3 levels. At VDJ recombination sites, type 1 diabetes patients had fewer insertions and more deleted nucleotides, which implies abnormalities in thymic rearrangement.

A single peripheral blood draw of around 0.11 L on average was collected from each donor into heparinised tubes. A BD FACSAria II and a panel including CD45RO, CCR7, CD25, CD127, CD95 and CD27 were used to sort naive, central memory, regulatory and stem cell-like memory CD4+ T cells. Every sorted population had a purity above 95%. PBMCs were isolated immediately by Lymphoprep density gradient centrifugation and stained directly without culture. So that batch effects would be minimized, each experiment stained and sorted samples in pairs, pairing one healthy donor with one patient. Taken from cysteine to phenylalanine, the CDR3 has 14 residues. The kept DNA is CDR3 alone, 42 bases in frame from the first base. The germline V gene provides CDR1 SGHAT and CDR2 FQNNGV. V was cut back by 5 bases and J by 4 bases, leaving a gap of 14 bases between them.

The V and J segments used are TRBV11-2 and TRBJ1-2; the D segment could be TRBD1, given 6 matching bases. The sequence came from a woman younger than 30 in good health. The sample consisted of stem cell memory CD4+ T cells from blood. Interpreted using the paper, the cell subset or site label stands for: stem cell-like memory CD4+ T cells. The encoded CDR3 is CASSLHQDSYGYTF. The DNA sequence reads TGTGCCAGCAGCCTACACCAGGACAGCTATGGCTACACCTTC. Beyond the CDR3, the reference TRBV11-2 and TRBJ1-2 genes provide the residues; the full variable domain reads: EAGVAQSPRYKIIEKRQSVAFWCNPISGHATLYWYQQILGQGPKLLIQFQNNGVVDDSQLPKDRFSAERLKGVDSTLKIQPAKLEDSAVYLCASSLHQDSYGYTFGSGTRLTVV.